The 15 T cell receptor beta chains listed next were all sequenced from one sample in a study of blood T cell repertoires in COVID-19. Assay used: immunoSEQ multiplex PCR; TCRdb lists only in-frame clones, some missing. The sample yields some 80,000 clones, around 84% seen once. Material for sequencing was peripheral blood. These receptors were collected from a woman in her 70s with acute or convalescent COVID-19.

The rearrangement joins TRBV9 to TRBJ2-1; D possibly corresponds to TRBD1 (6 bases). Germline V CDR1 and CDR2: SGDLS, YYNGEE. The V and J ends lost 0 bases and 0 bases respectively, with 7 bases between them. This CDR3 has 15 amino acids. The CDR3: CASSVDRDSYNEQFF. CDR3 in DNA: TGTGCCAGCAGCGTAGACAGGGACTCCTACAATGAGCAGTTCTTC. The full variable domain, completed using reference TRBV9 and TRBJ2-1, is DSGVTQTPKHLITATGQRVTLRCSPRSGDLSVYWYQQSLDQGLQFLIQYYNGEERAKGNILERFSAQQFPDLHSELNLSSLELGDSALYFCASSVDRDSYNEQFFGPGTRLTVL.

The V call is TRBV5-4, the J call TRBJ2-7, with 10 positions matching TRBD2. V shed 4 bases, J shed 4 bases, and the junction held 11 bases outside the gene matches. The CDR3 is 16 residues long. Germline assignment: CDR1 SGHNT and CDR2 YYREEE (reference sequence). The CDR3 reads CASSKPLAGERYEQYF. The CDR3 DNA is TGTGCCAGCAGCAAACCTCTAGCGGGAGAACGGTACGAGCAGTACTTC.

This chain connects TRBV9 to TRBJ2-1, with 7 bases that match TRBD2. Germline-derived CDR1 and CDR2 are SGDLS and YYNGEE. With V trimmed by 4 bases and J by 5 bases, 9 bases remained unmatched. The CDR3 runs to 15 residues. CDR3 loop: CASSRTRLAHNEQFF. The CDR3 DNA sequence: TGTGCCAGCAGCAGGACCCGACTAGCTCACAATGAGCAGTTCTTC.

The CDR3 here is CSVLGHFQGTEAFF. As DNA, the CDR3 is TGCAGCGTTCTGGGGCATTTTCAGGGCACTGAAGCTTTCTTT. The chain joins TRBV29-1 to TRBJ1-1; possibly TRBD1 for D (5 bases). Germline V gene sequence: CDR1 SQVTM, CDR2 ANQGSEA. V gave up 5 bases and J gave up 4 bases, with 17 bases separating them. The CDR3 extends over 14 amino acids.

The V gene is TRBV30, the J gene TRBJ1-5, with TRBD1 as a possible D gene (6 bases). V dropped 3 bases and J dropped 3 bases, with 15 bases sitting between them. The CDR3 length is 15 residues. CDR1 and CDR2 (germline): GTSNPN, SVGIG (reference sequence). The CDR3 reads CAWRDAGQYNQPQHF. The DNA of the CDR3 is TGTGCCTGGAGAGATGCCGGACAGTACAATCAGCCCCAGCATTTT.

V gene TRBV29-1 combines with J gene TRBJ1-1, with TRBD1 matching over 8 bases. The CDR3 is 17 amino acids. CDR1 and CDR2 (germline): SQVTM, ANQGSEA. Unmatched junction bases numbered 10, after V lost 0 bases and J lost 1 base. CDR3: CSVEDFRGPNQNTEAFF. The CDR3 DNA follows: TGCAGCGTTGAAGATTTCAGGGGGCCAAACCAGAACACTGAAGCTTTCTTT.

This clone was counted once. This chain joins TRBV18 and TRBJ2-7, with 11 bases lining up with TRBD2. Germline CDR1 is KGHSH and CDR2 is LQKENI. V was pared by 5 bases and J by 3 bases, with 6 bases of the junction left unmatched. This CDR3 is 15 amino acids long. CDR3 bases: TGTGCCAGCTCAGTAGCGGGAGGGCCCATCTACGAGCAGTACTTC. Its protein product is CASSVAGGPIYEQYF.

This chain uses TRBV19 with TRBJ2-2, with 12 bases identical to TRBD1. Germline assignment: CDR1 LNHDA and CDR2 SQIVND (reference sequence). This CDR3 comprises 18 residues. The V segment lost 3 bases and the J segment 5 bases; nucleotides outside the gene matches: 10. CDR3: CASSMRPGQGARTGELFF. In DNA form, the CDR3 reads TGTGCCAGTAGTATGCGACCGGGACAGGGGGCAAGGACCGGGGAGCTGTTTTTT.

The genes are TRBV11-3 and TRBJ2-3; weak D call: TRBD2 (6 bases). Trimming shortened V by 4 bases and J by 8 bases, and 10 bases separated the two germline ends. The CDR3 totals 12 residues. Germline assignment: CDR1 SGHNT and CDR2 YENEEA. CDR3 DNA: TGTGCCAGCAGCTCGCCCGGGGGTACGCAGTATTTT. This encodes CASSSPGGTQYF.

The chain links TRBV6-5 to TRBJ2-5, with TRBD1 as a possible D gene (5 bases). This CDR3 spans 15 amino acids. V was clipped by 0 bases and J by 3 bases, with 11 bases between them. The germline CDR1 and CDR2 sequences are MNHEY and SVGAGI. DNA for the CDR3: TGTGCCAGCAGTTACTCGATCCAGACAGAAGAGACCCAGTACTTC. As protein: CASSYSIQTEETQYF.

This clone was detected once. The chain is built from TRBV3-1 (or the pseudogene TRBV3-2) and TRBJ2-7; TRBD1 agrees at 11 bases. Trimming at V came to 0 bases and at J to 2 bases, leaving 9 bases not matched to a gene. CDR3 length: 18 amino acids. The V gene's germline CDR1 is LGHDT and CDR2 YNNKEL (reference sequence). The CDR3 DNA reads TGTGCCAGCAGCCAAGAAAGTGTAAAGGGACAGGGGGCCTACGAGCAGTACTTC. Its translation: CASSQESVKGQGAYEQYF.

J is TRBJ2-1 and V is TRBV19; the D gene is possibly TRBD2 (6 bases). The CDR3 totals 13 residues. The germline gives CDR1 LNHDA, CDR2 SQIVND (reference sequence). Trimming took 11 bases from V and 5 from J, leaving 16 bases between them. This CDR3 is CAAGSRPNNEQFF. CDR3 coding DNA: TGTGCCGCCGGGAGCAGACCTAACAATGAGCAGTTCTTC. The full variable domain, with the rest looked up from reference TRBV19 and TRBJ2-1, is DGGITQSPKYLFRKEGQNVTLSCEQNLNHDAMYWYRQDPGQGLRLIYYSQIVNDFQKGDIAEGYSVSREKKESFPLTVTSAQKNPTAFYLCAAGSRPNNEQFFGPGTRLTVL.

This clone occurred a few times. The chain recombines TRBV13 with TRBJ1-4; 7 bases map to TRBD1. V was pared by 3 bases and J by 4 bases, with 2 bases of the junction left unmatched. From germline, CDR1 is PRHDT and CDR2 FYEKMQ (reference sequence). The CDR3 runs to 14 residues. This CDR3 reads CASSFRDSNEKLFF. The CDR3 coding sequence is TGTGCCAGCAGCTTCCGGGACAGTAATGAAAAACTGTTTTTT.

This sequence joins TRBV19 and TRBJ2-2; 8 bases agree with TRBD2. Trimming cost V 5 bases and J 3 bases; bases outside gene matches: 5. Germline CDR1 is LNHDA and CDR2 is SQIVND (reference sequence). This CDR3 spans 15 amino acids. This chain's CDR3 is CASSPGRGDTGELFF. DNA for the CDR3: TGTGCCAGTAGTCCCGGGAGGGGGGACACCGGGGAGCTGTTTTTT.

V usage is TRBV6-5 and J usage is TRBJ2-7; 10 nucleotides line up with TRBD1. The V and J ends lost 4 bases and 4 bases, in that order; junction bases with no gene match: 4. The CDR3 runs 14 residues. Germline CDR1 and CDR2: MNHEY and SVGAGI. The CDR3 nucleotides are TGTGCCAGCAGTTTCGACAGGGGGCCATACGAGCAGTACTTC. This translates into CASSFDRGPYEQYF.